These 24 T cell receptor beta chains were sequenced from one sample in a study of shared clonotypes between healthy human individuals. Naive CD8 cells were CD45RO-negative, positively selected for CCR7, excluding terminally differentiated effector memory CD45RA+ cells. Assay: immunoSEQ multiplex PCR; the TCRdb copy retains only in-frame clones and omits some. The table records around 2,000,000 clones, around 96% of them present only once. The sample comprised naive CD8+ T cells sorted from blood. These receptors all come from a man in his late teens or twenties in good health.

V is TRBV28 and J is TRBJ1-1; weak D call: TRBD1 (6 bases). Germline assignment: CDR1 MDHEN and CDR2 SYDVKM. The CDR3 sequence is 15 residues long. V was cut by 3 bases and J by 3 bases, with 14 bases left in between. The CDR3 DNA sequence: TGTGCCAGCAGTTTCAACAGGGAGGATGACACTGAAGCTTTCTTT. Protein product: CASSFNREDDTEAFF.

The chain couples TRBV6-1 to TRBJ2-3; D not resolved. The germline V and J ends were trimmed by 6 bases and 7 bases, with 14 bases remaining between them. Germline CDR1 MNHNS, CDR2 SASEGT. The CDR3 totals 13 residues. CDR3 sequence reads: CASSRRAPYTQYF. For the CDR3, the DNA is TGTGCCAGCAGCCGACGGGCACCATATACGCAGTATTTT.

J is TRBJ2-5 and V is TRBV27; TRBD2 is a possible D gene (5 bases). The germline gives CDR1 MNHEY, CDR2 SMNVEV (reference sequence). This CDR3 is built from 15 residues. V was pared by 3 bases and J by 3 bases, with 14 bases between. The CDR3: CASSFSQDFEETQYF. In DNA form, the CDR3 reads TGTGCCAGCAGTTTCTCCCAGGACTTTGAAGAGACCCAGTACTTC.

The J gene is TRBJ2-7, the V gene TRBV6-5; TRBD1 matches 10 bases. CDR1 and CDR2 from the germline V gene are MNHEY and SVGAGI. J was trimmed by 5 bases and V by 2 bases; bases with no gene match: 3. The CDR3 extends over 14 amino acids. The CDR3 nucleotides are TGTGCCAGCAGTTACGGGACAGGGGTCGACGAGCAGTACTTC. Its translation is CASSYGTGVDEQYF.

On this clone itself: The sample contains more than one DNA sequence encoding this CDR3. CDR3 sequence (DNA): TGTGCCAGCAGCCTGGGACAGATCTACGAGCAGTACTTC. This codes for CASSLGQIYEQYF. This chain connects TRBV28 to TRBJ2-7; the match to TRBD1 covers 7 bases. The germline V gene encodes CDR1 MDHEN and CDR2 SYDVKM. CDR3 length: 13 residues. Trimming cost V 6 bases and J 3 bases; bases outside gene matches: 5.

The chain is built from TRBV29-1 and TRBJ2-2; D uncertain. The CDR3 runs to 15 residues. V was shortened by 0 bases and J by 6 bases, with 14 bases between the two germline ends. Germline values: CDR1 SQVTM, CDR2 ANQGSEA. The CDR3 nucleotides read TGCAGCGTTGAAGATCAATGGCAGGAAGCCGGGGAGCTGTTTTTT. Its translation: CSVEDQWQEAGELFF.

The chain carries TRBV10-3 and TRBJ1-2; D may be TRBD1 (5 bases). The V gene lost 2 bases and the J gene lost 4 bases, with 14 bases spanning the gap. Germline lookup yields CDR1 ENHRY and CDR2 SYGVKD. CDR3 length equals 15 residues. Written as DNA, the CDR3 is TGTGCCATCAGTGAGGCCGTTGGGACGGTCTATGGCTACACCTTC. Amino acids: CAISEAVGTVYGYTF.

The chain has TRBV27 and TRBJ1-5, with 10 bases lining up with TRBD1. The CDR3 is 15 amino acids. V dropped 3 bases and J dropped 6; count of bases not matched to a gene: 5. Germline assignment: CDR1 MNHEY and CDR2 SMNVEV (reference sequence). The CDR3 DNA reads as TGTGCCAGCAGTTTGGGGGGACAGGGGAGTCAGCCCCAGCATTTT. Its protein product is CASSLGGQGSQPQHF.

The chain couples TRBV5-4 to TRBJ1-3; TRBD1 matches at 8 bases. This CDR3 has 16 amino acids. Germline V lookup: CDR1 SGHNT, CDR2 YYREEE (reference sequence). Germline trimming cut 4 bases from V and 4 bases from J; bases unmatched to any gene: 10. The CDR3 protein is CASSTPTGAGGNTIYF. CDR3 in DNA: TGTGCCAGCAGCACCCCGACAGGGGCCGGCGGAAACACCATATATTTT. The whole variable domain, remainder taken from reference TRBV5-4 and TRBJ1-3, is ETGVTQSPTHLIKTRGQQVTLRCSSQSGHNTVSWYQQALGQGPQFIFQYYREEENGRGNFPPRFSGLQFPNYSSELNVNALELDDSALYLCASSTPTGAGGNTIYFGEGSWLTVV.

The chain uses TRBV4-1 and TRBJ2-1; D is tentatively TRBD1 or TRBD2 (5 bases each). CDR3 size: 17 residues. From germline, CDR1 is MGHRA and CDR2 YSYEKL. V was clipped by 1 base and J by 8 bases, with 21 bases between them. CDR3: CASSQGGRALDSDEQFF. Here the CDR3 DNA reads TGCGCCAGCAGCCAAGGGGGCAGAGCGTTGGATAGCGATGAGCAGTTCTTC.

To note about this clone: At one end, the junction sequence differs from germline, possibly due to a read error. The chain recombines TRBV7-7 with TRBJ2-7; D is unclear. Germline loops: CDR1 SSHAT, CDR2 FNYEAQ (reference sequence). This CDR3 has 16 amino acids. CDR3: CASSPERWRRSYEQYF. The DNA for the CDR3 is TGTGCTAGCAGCCCTGAAAGGTGGAGAAGGTCCTACGAGCAGTACTTC.

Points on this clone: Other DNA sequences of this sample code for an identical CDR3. The CDR3: CASSVFNQPQHF. The CDR3 DNA is TGTGCCAGCAGCGTATTCAATCAGCCCCAGCATTTT. This rearrangement joins TRBV7-9 to TRBJ1-5; D unclear. V was pared by 5 bases and J by 3 bases, with 5 bases between. CDR1 SEHNR and CDR2 FQNEAQ come from the germline V gene (reference sequence). This CDR3 region has 12 residues.

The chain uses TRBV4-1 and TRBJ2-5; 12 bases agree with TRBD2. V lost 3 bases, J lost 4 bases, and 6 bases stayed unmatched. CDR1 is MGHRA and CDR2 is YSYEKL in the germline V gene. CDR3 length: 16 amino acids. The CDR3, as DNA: TGCGCCAGCAGCCAGATTCTAGCGGGGGGGCCAGAGACCCAGTACTTC. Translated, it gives CASSQILAGGPETQYF.

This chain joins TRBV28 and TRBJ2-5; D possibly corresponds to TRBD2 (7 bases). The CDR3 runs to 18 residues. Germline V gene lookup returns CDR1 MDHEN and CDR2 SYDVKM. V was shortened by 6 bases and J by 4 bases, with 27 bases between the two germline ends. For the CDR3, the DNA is TGTGCCAGCAGCTATAACTTGCTAGGGGGGGAAATGGTAGAGACCCAGTACTTC. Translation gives CASSYNLLGGEMVETQYF.

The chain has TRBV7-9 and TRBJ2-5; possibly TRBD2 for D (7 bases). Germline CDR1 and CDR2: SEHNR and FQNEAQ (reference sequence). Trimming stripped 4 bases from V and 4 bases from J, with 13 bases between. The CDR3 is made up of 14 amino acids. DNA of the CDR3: TGTGCCAGCAGCTCCCACAGGGAGGGAGAGACCCAGTACTTC. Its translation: CASSSHREGETQYF.

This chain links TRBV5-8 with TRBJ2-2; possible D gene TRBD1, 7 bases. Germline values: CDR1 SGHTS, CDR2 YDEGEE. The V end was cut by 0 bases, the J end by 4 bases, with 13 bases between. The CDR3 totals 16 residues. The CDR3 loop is CASSLEEGASTGELFF. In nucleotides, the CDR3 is TGTGCCAGCAGCTTGGAGGAGGGGGCCAGCACCGGGGAGCTGTTTTTT. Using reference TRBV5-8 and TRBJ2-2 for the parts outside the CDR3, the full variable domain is EAGVTQSPTHLIKTRGQQATLRCSPISGHTSVYWYQQALGLGLQFLLWYDEGEERNRGNFPPRFSGRQFPNYSSELNVNALELEDSALYLCASSLEEGASTGELFFGEGSRLTVL.

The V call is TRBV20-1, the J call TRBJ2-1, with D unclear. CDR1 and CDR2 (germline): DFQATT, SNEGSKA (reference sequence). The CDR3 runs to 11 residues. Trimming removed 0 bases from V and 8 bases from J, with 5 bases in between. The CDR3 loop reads CSARDSDEQFF. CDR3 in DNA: TGCAGTGCTAGAGATTCCGATGAGCAGTTCTTC.

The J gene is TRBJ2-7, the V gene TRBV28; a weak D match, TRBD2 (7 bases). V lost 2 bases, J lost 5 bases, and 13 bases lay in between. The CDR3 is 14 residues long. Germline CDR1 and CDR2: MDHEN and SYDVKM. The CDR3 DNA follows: TGTGCCAGCAGTTTACGGGGGGCTCCCCACGAGCAGTACTTC. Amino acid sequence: CASSLRGAPHEQYF. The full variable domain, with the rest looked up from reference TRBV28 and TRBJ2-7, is DVKVTQSSRYLVKRTGEKVFLECVQDMDHENMFWYRQDPGLGLRLIYFSYDVKMKEKGDIPEGYSVSREKKERFSLILESASTNQTSMYLCASSLRGAPHEQYFGPGTRLTVT.

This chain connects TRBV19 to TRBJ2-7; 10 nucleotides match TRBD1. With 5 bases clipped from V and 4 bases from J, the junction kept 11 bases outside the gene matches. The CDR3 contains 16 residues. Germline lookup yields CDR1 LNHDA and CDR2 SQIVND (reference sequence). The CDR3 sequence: CASSPGTGEVQYEQYF. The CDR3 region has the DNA TGTGCCAGTAGTCCGGGGACAGGGGAAGTCCAATACGAGCAGTACTTC.

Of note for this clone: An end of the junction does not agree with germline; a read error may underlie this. The chain's CDR3 is CSVEGWDPGPAF. Written as DNA, the CDR3 is TGCAGCGTTGAAGGTTGGGACCCCGGGCCGGCCTTC. The chain has TRBV29-1 and TRBJ1-2; tentatively, D is TRBD1 (5 bases). The CDR3 runs to 12 residues. Germline lookup yields CDR1 SQVTM and CDR2 ANQGSEA.

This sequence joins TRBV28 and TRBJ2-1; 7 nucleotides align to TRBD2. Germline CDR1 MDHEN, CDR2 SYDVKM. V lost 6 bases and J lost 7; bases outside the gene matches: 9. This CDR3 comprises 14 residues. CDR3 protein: CASSPVGAGNEQFF. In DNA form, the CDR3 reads TGTGCCAGCAGCCCCGTTGGAGCGGGGAATGAGCAGTTCTTC.

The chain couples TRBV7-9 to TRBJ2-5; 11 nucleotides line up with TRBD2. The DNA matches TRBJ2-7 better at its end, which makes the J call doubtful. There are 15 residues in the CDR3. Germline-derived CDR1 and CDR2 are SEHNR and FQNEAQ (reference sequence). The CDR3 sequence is CAIAGLAEFSYEQYF. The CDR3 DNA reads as TGTGCCATTGCGGGACTAGCGGAATTCTCCTACGAGCAGTACTTC.

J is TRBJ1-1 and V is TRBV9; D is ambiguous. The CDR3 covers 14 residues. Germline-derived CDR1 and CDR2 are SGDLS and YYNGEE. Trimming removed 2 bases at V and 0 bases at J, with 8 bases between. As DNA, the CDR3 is TGTGCCAGCAGCGTCGATGTCTTGAACACTGAAGCTTTCTTT. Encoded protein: CASSVDVLNTEAFF.

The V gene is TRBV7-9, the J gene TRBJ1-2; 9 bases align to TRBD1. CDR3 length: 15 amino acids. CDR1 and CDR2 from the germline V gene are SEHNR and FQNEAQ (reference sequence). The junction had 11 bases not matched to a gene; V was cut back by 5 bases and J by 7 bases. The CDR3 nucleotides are TGTGCCAGCAGCCTGGGGACAGGGTCACGGCGTGGCTACACCTTC. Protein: CASSLGTGSRRGYTF. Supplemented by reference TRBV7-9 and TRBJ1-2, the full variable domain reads DTGVSQNPRHKITKRGQNVTFRCDPISEHNRLYWYRQTLGQGPEFLTYFQNEAQLEKSRLLSDRFSAERPKGSFSTLEIQRTEQGDSAMYLCASSLGTGSRRGYTFGSGTRLTVV.